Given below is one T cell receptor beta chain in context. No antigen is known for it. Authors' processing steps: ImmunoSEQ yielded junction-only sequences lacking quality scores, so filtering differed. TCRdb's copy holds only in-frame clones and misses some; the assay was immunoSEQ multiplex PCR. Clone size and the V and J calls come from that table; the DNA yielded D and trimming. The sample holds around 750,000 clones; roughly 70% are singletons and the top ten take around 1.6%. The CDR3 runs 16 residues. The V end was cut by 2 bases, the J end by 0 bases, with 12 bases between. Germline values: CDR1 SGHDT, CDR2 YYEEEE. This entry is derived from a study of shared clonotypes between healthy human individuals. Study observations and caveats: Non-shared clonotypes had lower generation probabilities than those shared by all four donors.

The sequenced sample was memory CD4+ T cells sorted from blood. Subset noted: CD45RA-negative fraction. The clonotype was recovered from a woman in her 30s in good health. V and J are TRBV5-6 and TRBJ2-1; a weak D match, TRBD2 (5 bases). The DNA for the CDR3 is TGTGCCAGCAGCTTCCAGAGGGCAGCCTCCTACAATGAGCAGTTCTTC. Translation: CASSFQRAASYNEQFF.